The clone carrying this T cell receptor (beta chain) was observed a handful of times. Its antigen is unknown. Germline values: CDR1 MNHEY, CDR2 SMNVEV (reference sequence). The CDR3 extends over 14 amino acids. V dropped 4 bases and J dropped 6; count of bases not matched to a gene: 4. This sample was taken from a study of long-term antiretroviral therapy in people with HIV. Study-wide points: At every time point, clones expanded before ART dominated the repertoire. Subsequent to ART, diversity was augmented yet persisted below that of transplant donor controls.

This was the immunoSEQ v3.0 assay at survey level. Libraries were prepared by immunoSEQ multiplex PCR; TCRdb keeps only in-frame clonotypes and omits some of them. The repertoire has 30,000 to 40,000 clones, approximately 85% of them found once; the top ten carry about 4.3%. Specimens carried about 0.85-10 million cryopreserved PBMC before DNA extraction. The chain recombines TRBV27 with TRBJ1-5, with 9 bases fitting TRBD1. The specimen comprised unsorted PBMCs, sampled roughly 3.5 years after starting antiretroviral therapy. The source is a man between 18 and 29 years old with HIV. The CDR3 nucleotides are TGTGCCAGCAGTTCCGGGACAGGGAGTCAGCCCCAGCATTTT. Translating it yields CASSSGTGSQPQHF.